A selection of T cell receptor beta chains follows, all from one sample in a study of regulatory T cells in long-lasting Graves disease. One entry per CDR3 protein results from TCRdb running MiXCR on the multiplex PCR reads. The data show 200,000 to 250,000 distinct CDR3 sequences, over 20% seen once. The sample in question was peripheral blood mononuclear cells (PBMCs), obtained at new diagnosis, from a patient treated with antithyroid drugs. These receptors were taken from a female donor with Graves disease. Both conserved end residues are part of each CDR3. Fields, in order: J gene, clone size, D gene, V gene, CDR3 length, CDR3 protein, CDR3 DNA. The D gene is left open where the match is weak. Only some rows state a clone size, as once, few, many or a class for expanded clones.

J: TRBJ2-6; size: few; D: .; V: TRBV19; length: 16; CDR3: CASRTGAGYGANVLTF; DNA: TGTGCCAGTAGGACCGGGGCAGGGTATGGGGCCAACGTCCTGACTTTC
J: TRBJ1-1; size: .; D: TRBD1; V: TRBV2; length: 14; CDR3: CASSDTGGYTEAFF; DNA: TGTGCCAGCAGTGACACAGGGGGCTACACTGAAGCTTTCTTT
J: TRBJ1-1; size: many; D: .; V: TRBV7-2; length: 13; CDR3: CAIGGYLNTEAFF; DNA: TGTGCCATAGGGGGGTATTTGAACACTGAAGCTTTCTTT
J: TRBJ2-5; size: many; D: .; V: TRBV18; length: 14; CDR3: CASSPPRRGETQYF; DNA: TGTGCCAGCTCACCACCCCGCAGGGGTGAGACCCAGTACTTC
J: TRBJ2-7; size: many; D: TRBD1; V: TRBV20-1; length: 14; CDR3: CSARASGGHGEQYF; DNA: TGCAGTGCTAGAGCGTCAGGGGGCCACGGCGAGCAGTACTTC
J: TRBJ1-1; size: many; D: TRBD1; V: TRBV2; length: 15; CDR3: CASSFPAGGNTEAFF; DNA: TGTGCCAGCAGTTTTCCTGCAGGGGGCAACACTGAAGCTTTCTTT
J: TRBJ1-1; size: many; D: TRBD1; V: TRBV6-1; length: 12; CDR3: CASSLTGDEAFF; DNA: TGTGCCAGCAGCCTGACAGGGGATGAAGCTTTCTTT
J: TRBJ1-5; size: many; D: .; V: TRBV7-2; length: 17; CDR3: CASSLSWTETSNQPQHF; DNA: TGTGCCAGCAGCTTATCATGGACGGAGACTAGCAATCAGCCCCAGCATTTT
J: TRBJ2-2; size: many; D: TRBD2; V: TRBV6-2/TRBV6-3; length: 17; CDR3: CASSRTSGSLNTGELFF; DNA: TGTGCCAGCAGTAGGACTAGCGGGAGCCTCAACACCGGGGAGCTGTTTTTT
J: TRBJ2-1; size: few; D: .; V: TRBV6-9; length: 16; CDR3: CASSYLAIGGYNEQFF; DNA: TGTGCCAGCAGTTACTTGGCCATCGGGGGCTACAATGAGCAGTTCTTC
J: TRBJ1-6; size: .; D: .; V: TRBV12-3/TRBV12-4; length: 15; CDR3: CASSLKGQANSPLHF; DNA: TGTGCCAGCAGTTTGAAGGGACAAGCTAATTCACCCCTCCACTTT
J: TRBJ2-3; size: .; D: TRBD2; V: TRBV5-6; length: 16; CDR3: CASSSTGAGGSDTQYF; DNA: TGTGCCAGCAGCTCGACGGGAGCGGGGGGTTCAGATACGCAGTATTTT
J: TRBJ2-1; size: .; D: .; V: TRBV20-1; length: 15; CDR3: CSARMGGGTYNEQFF; DNA: TGCAGTGCTAGGATGGGAGGGGGGACCTACAATGAGCAGTTCTTC
J: TRBJ1-2; size: many; D: .; V: TRBV28; length: 13; CDR3: CASSLGRTYGYTF; DNA: TGTGCCAGCAGTTTAGGGCGGACCTATGGCTACACCTTC
J: TRBJ2-5; size: once; D: .; V: TRBV20-1; length: 15; CDR3: CSAVNPGLLGETQYF; DNA: TGCAGTGCCGTCAACCCGGGACTCCTCGGGGAGACCCAGTACTTC
J: TRBJ2-1; size: many; D: .; V: TRBV6-2/TRBV6-3; length: 14; CDR3: CASRRRGTYNEQFF; DNA: TGTGCCAGCAGGCGACGGGGGACCTACAATGAGCAGTTCTTC
J: TRBJ2-5; size: few; D: .; V: TRBV29-1; length: 14; CDR3: CSVNTGTGQETQYF; DNA: TGCAGCGTTAATACAGGCACCGGTCAAGAGACCCAGTACTTC
J: TRBJ2-2; size: many; D: .; V: TRBV6-1; length: 14; CDR3: CASSQPMNTGELFF; DNA: TGTGCCAGCAGTCAACCTATGAACACCGGGGAGCTGTTTTTT
J: TRBJ2-3; size: .; D: .; V: TRBV5-1; length: 14; CDR3: CATAGVGVTDTQYF; DNA: TGCGCCACGGCCGGGGTAGGGGTCACAGATACGCAGTATTTT
J: TRBJ2-3; size: .; D: TRBD2; V: TRBV20-1; length: 17; CDR3: CSARGGAVLPHTDTQYF; DNA: TGCAGTGCCCGGGGGGGAGCGGTCCTCCCCCACACAGATACGCAGTATTTT
J: TRBJ1-6; size: few; D: .; V: TRBV20-1; length: 15; CDR3: CSARDRAPYNSPLHF; DNA: TGCAGTGCTAGAGATCGGGCCCCGTATAATTCACCCCTCCACTTT
J: TRBJ1-3; size: many; D: .; V: TRBV12-3/TRBV12-4; length: 14; CDR3: CASSLTSSGNTIYF; DNA: TGTGCCAGCAGTTTGACCAGCTCTGGAAACACCATATATTTT
J: TRBJ2-1; size: .; D: .; V: TRBV2; length: 15; CDR3: CASSPQINSYNEQFF; DNA: TGTGCCAGCAGTCCGCAAATTAACTCCTACAATGAGCAGTTCTTC
J: TRBJ2-1; size: many; D: TRBD1; V: TRBV20-1; length: 15; CDR3: CSAFGQGVPYNEQFF; DNA: TGCAGTGCTTTCGGACAGGGCGTACCATACAATGAGCAGTTCTTC
J: TRBJ2-7; size: .; D: .; V: TRBV28; length: 15; CDR3: CASSLFGGSSYEQYF; DNA: TGTGCCAGCAGTTTATTTGGGGGGAGCTCCTACGAGCAGTACTTC
J: TRBJ2-3; size: .; D: .; V: TRBV12-3/TRBV12-4; length: 13; CDR3: CASSGGQTDTQYF; DNA: TGTGCCAGCAGTGGGGGGCAGACAGATACGCAGTATTTT
J: TRBJ2-3; size: .; D: TRBD2; V: TRBV7-9; length: 16; CDR3: CASSSRLAGRGDTQYF; DNA: TGTGCCAGCAGCTCTCGACTAGCGGGGAGGGGAGATACGCAGTATTTT
J: TRBJ2-1; size: many; D: .; V: TRBV14; length: 15; CDR3: CASSAGTSPHNGQFF; DNA: TGTGCCAGCAGCGCCGGGACTTCGCCGCACAATGGGCAGTTCTTC